A single sample is the source of the 32 T cell receptor beta chains below, sequenced in a study of OX40 agonist ivuxolimab in advanced cancers. Libraries were prepared by immunoSEQ multiplex PCR; TCRdb keeps only in-frame clonotypes and omits some of them. The data hold roughly 75,000 clones, with over 85% observed a single time. Specimen: CD4+ or CD8+ T cells sorted from blood, collected in a trial of the OX40 agonist ivuxolimab. The receptor source for this set is an adult with an advanced solid tumor such as melanoma, head and neck, liver or kidney cancer.

The chain combines TRBV7-2 with TRBJ2-7; perhaps D is TRBD1 or TRBD2 (5 bases each). This CDR3 is 16 amino acids long. Germline-derived CDR1 and CDR2 are SGHTA and FQGNSA. V was cut by 1 base and J by 5 bases, with 18 bases left in between. The CDR3 region has the DNA TGTGCCAGCAGCTTAGGCATTCTAGCTAAGGGGCACGAGCAGTACTTC. As protein: CASSLGILAKGHEQYF.

V is TRBV29-1 and J is TRBJ1-1, with TRBD1 matching over 7 bases. Losses at the gene ends were 5 bases for V and 5 bases for J; bases not matched to a gene: 8. CDR3 size: 13 residues. The germline gives CDR1 SQVTM, CDR2 ANQGSEA. For the CDR3, the DNA is TGCAGCGTTCTGGGCCAGGGGGTAACTGAAGCTTTCTTT. Its protein is CSVLGQGVTEAFF.

The chain carries TRBV2 and TRBJ2-1, with D perhaps assigned TRBD1 or TRBD2 (5 bases each). There are 16 residues in the CDR3. CDR1 and CDR2 (germline): SNHLY, FYNNEI. V gave up 8 bases and J gave up 3 bases, with 20 bases separating them. The CDR3 here is CASQDGGERFYNEQFF. In DNA, the CDR3 is TGTGCCAGCCAGGATGGGGGAGAACGCTTCTACAATGAGCAGTTCTTC.

The V call is TRBV2, the J call TRBJ2-1; D gene ambiguous. Looked up from germline, CDR1 is SNHLY and CDR2 is FYNNEI. The ends were cut back, 4 bases at V and 9 bases at J, with 7 bases in the middle. This CDR3 comprises 11 residues. The CDR3 sequence is CASSVRSEQFF. CDR3 DNA sequence: TGTGCCAGCAGTGTAAGGTCTGAGCAGTTCTTC.

The chain couples TRBV13 to TRBJ1-2; 9 bases are a match to TRBD1. Germline V gene data show CDR1 as PRHDT and CDR2 as FYEKMQ (reference sequence). J gave up 7 bases and V 6 bases, and 9 bases lay outside the gene matches. This CDR3 is built from 14 residues. The CDR3 DNA reads TGTGCCAGCAGTTCTCCGGGACAGGGCCTTGGCTACACCTTC. It encodes CASSSPGQGLGYTF.

This chain connects TRBV28 to TRBJ1-1, with TRBD1 as a possible D gene (6 bases). The CDR3 is made up of 15 amino acids. Germline CDR1 MDHEN, CDR2 SYDVKM. With 5 bases removed from V and 4 bases from J, the gap between germline ends came to 17 bases. Here the CDR3 DNA reads TGTGCCAGCAGTCCCCCCAGGGGTAGGGTCACTGAAGCTTTCTTT. Translation: CASSPPRGRVTEAFF.

The chain is built from TRBV13 and TRBJ1-5; 9 nucleotides agree with TRBD1. The length of the CDR3 is 16 residues. J was trimmed by 7 bases and V by 5 bases; bases with no gene match: 12. Per germline, CDR1 PRHDT and CDR2 FYEKMQ (reference sequence). CDR3: CASSRRTGQGRQPQHF. As DNA, the CDR3 is TGTGCCAGCAGCCGGCGAACTGGACAGGGGCGGCAGCCCCAGCATTTT.

V gene TRBV5-4 combines with J gene TRBJ2-5, with 15 positions matching TRBD2. Germline V lookup: CDR1 SGHNT, CDR2 YYREEE (reference sequence). Losses at the gene ends were 4 bases for V and 2 bases for J; bases not matched to a gene: 6. The CDR3 has 17 residues. This CDR3 reads CASSPRTSGGAQETQYF. The CDR3 bases are TGTGCCAGCAGCCCGAGGACTAGCGGGGGGGCGCAAGAGACCCAGTACTTC.

The chain links TRBV10-1 to TRBJ1-2; D unresolved. Trimming cost V 0 bases and J 0 bases, with 2 bases left between them. This CDR3 region has 13 residues. Per germline, CDR1 WNHNN and CDR2 SYGVQD (reference sequence). The CDR3 region has the DNA TGCGCCAGCAGTGAGTCAACTAACTATGGCTACACCTTC. Amino acid sequence: CASSESTNYGYTF.

The chain links TRBV7-2 to TRBJ1-1, with D unresolved. V gave up 1 base and J gave up 6 bases, with 3 bases separating them. This CDR3 spans 11 amino acids. Germline V gives CDR1 SGHTA, CDR2 FQGNSA. Here the CDR3 reads CASSLGSEAFF. As DNA, the CDR3 is TGTGCCAGCAGCTTAGGCTCTGAAGCTTTCTTT.

This chain connects TRBV7-2 to TRBJ2-7, with D possibly being TRBD1 (6 bases). V was clipped by 1 base and J by 6 bases, with 13 bases between them. CDR3 length: 14 residues. Germline CDR1 SGHTA, CDR2 FQGNSA. CDR3 sequence reads: CASSLGGGLGEQYF. CDR3 nucleotides: TGTGCCAGCAGCTTAGGTGGGGGCTTGGGCGAGCAGTACTTC.

V is TRBV7-2 and J is TRBJ2-7; TRBD2 agrees at 9 bases. This CDR3 has 16 amino acids. J lost 7 bases, V lost 5 bases, and 15 bases had no gene match. Germline lookup yields CDR1 SGHTA and CDR2 FQGNSA. The CDR3 protein is CASSQGLAPLRREQYF. CDR3 nucleotides: TGTGCCAGCAGCCAGGGACTAGCCCCATTAAGGAGAGAGCAGTACTTC.

This clone was observed a handful of times. The V gene is TRBV7-9, the J gene TRBJ1-1, with D uncertain. V was pared by 1 base and J by 5 bases, with 8 bases between. Germline loops: CDR1 SEHNR, CDR2 FQNEAQ (reference sequence). This CDR3 contains 13 residues. CDR3 in amino acids: CASSLGAGTEAFF. For the CDR3, the DNA is TGTGCCAGCAGCTTAGGGGCAGGAACTGAAGCTTTCTTT.

The rearrangement joins TRBV29-1 to TRBJ2-7; TRBD1 is a possible D gene (6 bases). V was shortened by 2 bases and J by 3 bases, with 11 bases between the two germline ends. Germline V lookup: CDR1 SQVTM, CDR2 ANQGSEA. The CDR3 totals 13 residues. The CDR3 protein is CSVELGTNYEQYF. CDR3 nucleotide sequence: TGCAGCGTTGAATTAGGGACAAACTACGAGCAGTACTTC.

V is TRBV28 and J is TRBJ2-5; unclear D gene. V gave up 6 bases and J gave up 2 bases, with 16 bases separating them. CDR1 is MDHEN, CDR2 SYDVKM, per germline. The CDR3 extends over 15 amino acids. CDR3 bases: TGTGCCAGCAGCCCGATAGGAATGAGGCAAGAGACCCAGTACTTC. Translation: CASSPIGMRQETQYF.

The J gene is TRBJ1-2, the V gene TRBV10-3, with no clear D. The CDR3 spans 15 residues. The V gene lost 6 bases and the J gene lost 2 bases, with 16 bases spanning the gap. In germline, CDR1 is ENHRY, CDR2 SYGVKD. The CDR3 protein is CAISRGIGINYGYTF. The CDR3, as DNA: TGTGCCATCAGCAGAGGGATAGGGATCAACTATGGCTACACCTTC.

This clone has only one observation. The chain combines TRBV11-2 with TRBJ2-7; D might be TRBD2 (6 bases). The germline gives CDR1 SGHAT, CDR2 FQNNGV. The CDR3 is 15 amino acids. The V and J ends lost 0 bases and 3 bases respectively, with 12 bases between them. CDR3 amino acids: CASSLEAGPHYEQYF. In nucleotides, the CDR3 is TGTGCCAGCAGCTTAGAGGCGGGACCTCACTACGAGCAGTACTTC. The full variable domain, its missing parts supplied by reference TRBV11-2 and TRBJ2-7, is EAGVAQSPRYKIIEKRQSVAFWCNPISGHATLYWYQQILGQGPKLLIQFQNNGVVDDSQLPKDRFSAERLKGVDSTLKIQPAKLEDSAVYLCASSLEAGPHYEQYFGPGTRLTVT.

The chain carries TRBV19 and TRBJ2-1; D remains ambiguous. V lost 5 bases and J lost 4, with 18 bases in between. Germline V gives CDR1 LNHDA, CDR2 SQIVND (reference sequence). The length of the CDR3 is 16 residues. The DNA of the CDR3 is TGTGCCAGTAGTTGGGTGATCGGCGGACCATACAATGAGCAGTTCTTC. Protein: CASSWVIGGPYNEQFF.

In this sample, this clone turned up once. The rearrangement links TRBV9 to TRBJ2-1; D is ambiguous. Germline-derived CDR1 and CDR2 are SGDLS and YYNGEE. This CDR3 spans 12 amino acids. V lost 0 bases and J 7 bases, leaving 5 bases between the germline ends. The CDR3 bases are TGTGCCAGCAGCGTAGTAGTAAATGAGCAGTTCTTC. Protein sequence: CASSVVVNEQFF.

CDR3 loop: CASVSGNTIYF. As DNA, the CDR3 is TGTGCCAGCGTGTCTGGAAACACCATATATTTT. The rearrangement links TRBV6-1 to TRBJ1-3; D gene uncertain. Germline V gene data show CDR1 as MNHNS and CDR2 as SASEGT. Trimming took 8 bases from V and 1 from J, leaving 3 bases between them. The CDR3 is made up of 11 amino acids.

The chain employs TRBV6-5 and TRBJ2-1, with 10 bases identical to TRBD2. J was trimmed by 2 bases and V by 5 bases; bases with no gene match: 3. CDR1 is MNHEY and CDR2 is SVGAGI in the germline V gene. The CDR3 runs 15 residues. This CDR3 is CASSVSGGAYNEQFF. The CDR3 DNA reads as TGTGCCAGCAGTGTCAGCGGGGGGGCCTACAATGAGCAGTTCTTC.

The chain is built from TRBV7-9 and TRBJ1-5, with D possibly being TRBD1 (6 bases). Germline-derived CDR1 and CDR2 are SEHNR and FQNEAQ (reference sequence). The V and J ends lost 1 base and 3 bases respectively, with 16 bases between them. This CDR3 has 17 residues. The chain's CDR3 is CASSLVGAGAYNQPQHF. The CDR3 DNA reads as TGTGCCAGCAGCTTAGTAGGGGCGGGGGCCTACAATCAGCCCCAGCATTTT.

This clone occurred many times. The V gene is TRBV30, the J gene TRBJ2-5, with a tentative D call TRBD2 (6 bases). Germline V lookup: CDR1 GTSNPN, CDR2 SVGIG (reference sequence). This CDR3 is 14 amino acids long. V lost 2 bases and J 2 bases, leaving 12 bases between the germline ends. CDR3 sequence reads: CAWSPGGGQETQYF. The CDR3 nucleotides read TGTGCCTGGAGTCCCGGTGGGGGGCAAGAGACCCAGTACTTC.

The rearrangement joins TRBV27 to TRBJ2-4, with unresolved D. V was trimmed by 5 bases and J by 7 bases, leaving 15 bases between them. The germline CDR1 and CDR2 sequences are MNHEY and SMNVEV (reference sequence). The CDR3 covers 14 residues. CDR3 DNA: TGTGCCAGCAGTCCGACTGAGGCTGGGAACATTCAGTACTTC. It specifies CASSPTEAGNIQYF.

The chain is built from TRBV19 and TRBJ1-5; no reliable D call. The CDR3 length is 13 residues. Trimming took 4 bases from V and 3 from J, leaving 7 bases between them. Germline V CDR1 and CDR2: LNHDA, SQIVND (reference sequence). CDR3 DNA: TGTGCCAGTAGTACCGGGAACAATCAGCCCCAGCATTTT. It specifies CASSTGNNQPQHF.

The chain has TRBV5-1 and TRBJ2-7; tentatively, D is TRBD2 (5 bases). V lost 0 bases to trimming and J lost 7 bases, with 8 bases between them. Germline assignment: CDR1 SGHRS and CDR2 YFSETQ. The CDR3 is made up of 12 amino acids. The CDR3 loop is CASSLVGKEQYF. The CDR3 region has the DNA TGCGCCAGCAGCTTGGTCGGGAAGGAGCAGTACTTC.

The V gene is TRBV11-2, the J gene TRBJ2-1; D uncertain. V lost 5 bases to trimming and J lost 0 bases, with 17 bases between them. Germline V gene lookup returns CDR1 SGHAT and CDR2 FQNNGV. The CDR3 has 17 residues. The CDR3 sequence: CASSLWLPQTSYNEQFF. The DNA of the CDR3 is TGTGCCAGCAGCCTATGGTTACCCCAAACCTCCTACAATGAGCAGTTCTTC.

This clone was counted a few times. V and J are TRBV5-5 and TRBJ2-7; D possibly matches TRBD1 or TRBD2 (5 bases each). Germline assignment: CDR1 SGHKS and CDR2 YYEKEE (reference sequence). This CDR3 is built from 13 residues. The V end was cut by 3 bases, the J end by 3 bases, with 10 bases between. The CDR3 nucleotides read TGTGCCAGCAGCTGGGGGAAGGGCTACGAGCAGTACTTC. Translated, it gives CASSWGKGYEQYF.

The chain is built from TRBV6-1 and TRBJ1-4, with D unclear. Looked up from germline, CDR1 is MNHNS and CDR2 is SASEGT. Trimming left V 5 bases short and J 0 bases short, with 10 bases between. The CDR3 contains 15 residues. In nucleotides, the CDR3 is TGTGCCAGCAGTTTTGACCGTTCAACTAATGAAAAACTGTTTTTT. As protein: CASSFDRSTNEKLFF.

This clone was observed once. The CDR3 DNA reads TGTGCCAGCAGCTTAGGAACAGGGAGCTACACCTTC. Protein product: CASSLGTGSYTF. This chain links TRBV7-9 with TRBJ1-2; D is perhaps TRBD1 (6 bases). Trimming cost V 1 base and J 9 bases, with 9 bases left between them. This CDR3 is 12 amino acids long. In germline, CDR1 is SEHNR, CDR2 FQNEAQ (reference sequence).

The chain recombines TRBV27 with TRBJ2-1, with D perhaps TRBD1 (6 bases). Trimming stripped 6 bases from V and 6 bases from J, with 18 bases between. The germline CDR1 and CDR2 sequences are MNHEY and SMNVEV (reference sequence). The CDR3 sequence is 15 residues long. CDR3 protein: CASSRLDKQGNEQFF. CDR3 DNA sequence: TGTGCCAGCAGCCGGCTAGACAAACAGGGCAATGAGCAGTTCTTC.

J is TRBJ1-5 and V is TRBV19; D unresolved. The CDR3 extends over 12 amino acids. Germline CDR1 and CDR2: LNHDA and SQIVND (reference sequence). V dropped 2 bases and J dropped 4 bases, with 3 bases sitting between them. CDR3 region: CASSILNQPQHF. The CDR3 nucleotides read TGTGCCAGTAGTATACTTAATCAGCCCCAGCATTTT.